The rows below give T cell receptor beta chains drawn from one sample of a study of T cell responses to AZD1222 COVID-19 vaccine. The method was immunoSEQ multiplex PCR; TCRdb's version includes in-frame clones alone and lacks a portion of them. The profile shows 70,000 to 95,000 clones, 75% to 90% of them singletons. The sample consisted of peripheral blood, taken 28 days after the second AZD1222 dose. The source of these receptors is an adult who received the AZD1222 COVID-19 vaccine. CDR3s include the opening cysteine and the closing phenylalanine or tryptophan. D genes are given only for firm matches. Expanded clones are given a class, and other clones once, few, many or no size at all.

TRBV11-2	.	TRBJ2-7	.	TGTGCCAGCAGCTTAGTATACAGGGAGCAGACCTACGAGCAGTACTTC	CASSLVYREQTYEQYF
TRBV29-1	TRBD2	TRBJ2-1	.	TGCAGCGTTTCGGGACTAGTTATATCCCCCGCGCCGTTCTTC	CSVSGLVISPAPFF
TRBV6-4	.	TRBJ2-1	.	TGTGCCAGCAGTGGAGACAGGGCGGGGGGTGAGCAGTTCTTC	CASSGDRAGGEQFF
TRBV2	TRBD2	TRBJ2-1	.	TGTGCCAGCAGTGTCACAAGGGGACTAACAAACAATGAGCAGTTCTTC	CASSVTRGLTNNEQFF
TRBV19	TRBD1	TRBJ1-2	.	TGTGCCAGTAGTATGGGGACAGGGGGTATCTATGGCTACACCTTC	CASSMGTGGIYGYTF
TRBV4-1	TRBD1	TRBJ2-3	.	TGCGCCAGCAGCCGGGGACAGCCAGACACAGATACGCAGTATTTT	CASSRGQPDTDTQYF
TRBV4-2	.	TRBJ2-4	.	TGTGCCAGCAGCCAATTTGGCGGGGACATTCAGTACTTC	CASSQFGGDIQYF
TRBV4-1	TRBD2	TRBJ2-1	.	TGCGCCAGCAGCCAGGAGCTAGCGGGGGGATACAATGAGCAGTTCTTC	CASSQELAGGYNEQFF
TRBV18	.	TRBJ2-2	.	TGTGCCAGCTCAGTTAGTTTGGACGGGGAGCTGTTTTTT	CASSVSLDGELFF
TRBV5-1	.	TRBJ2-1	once	TGCGCCAGCAGCTTGGGGGGCTACAATGAGCAGTTCTTC	CASSLGGYNEQFF
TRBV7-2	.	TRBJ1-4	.	TGTGCCAGCAGCTTATTTGGATCAGGAACCCGAGGATTTAATGAAAAACTGTTTTTT	CASSLFGSGTRGFNEKLFF
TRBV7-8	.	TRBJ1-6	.	TGTGCCAGCAGAACCGGGACTTCAACGTATAATTCACCCCTCCACTTT	CASRTGTSTYNSPLHF
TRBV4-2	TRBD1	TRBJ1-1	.	TGTGCCAGCAGCCTTGGCCCCCTAATACAGGGGTCGGGCACTGAAGCTTTCTTT	CASSLGPLIQGSGTEAFF
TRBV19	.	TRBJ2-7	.	TGTGCCAGTAGTATCTTGGAGGGGCCCTCCTACGAGCAGTACTTC	CASSILEGPSYEQYF
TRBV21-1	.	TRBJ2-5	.	TGTGCCAGCAGCTCCCGAGACAGAGGGTGGAAGAAGACCCAGTACTTC	CASSSRDRGWKKTQYF
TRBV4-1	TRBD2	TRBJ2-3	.	TGCGCCAGCAGCCAAGATTCCCTACTAGCGGATCCCTTCACAGATACGCAGTATTTT	CASSQDSLLADPFTDTQYF
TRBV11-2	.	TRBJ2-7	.	TGTGCCAGCAGCCCGGACAGCGTTTACGAGCAGTACTTC	CASSPDSVYEQYF
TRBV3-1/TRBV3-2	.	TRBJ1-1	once	TGTGCCAGCAGCCAAGATCCCATACCCAACACTGAAGCTTTCTTT	CASSQDPIPNTEAFF
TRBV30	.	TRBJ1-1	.	TGTGCCTGGAGTTTGTGGGGCCGTGACACTGAAGCTTTCTTT	CAWSLWGRDTEAFF
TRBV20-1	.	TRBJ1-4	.	TGCAGTGCTAGACCGGGGGAAAAACTGTTTTTT	CSARPGEKLFF
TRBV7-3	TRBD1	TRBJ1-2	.	TGTGCCAGCAGCTACACAGGGGGCTATGGCTACACCTTC	CASSYTGGYGYTF
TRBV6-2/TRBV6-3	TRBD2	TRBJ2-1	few	TGTGCCAGCAGTTACTCTTCTAGCGGGGGGTATGAGCAGTTCTTC	CASSYSSSGGYEQFF
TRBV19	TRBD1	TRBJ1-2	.	TGTGCCAGTAGTGCCTCCCGGGACAGCTTCTATGGCTACACCTTC	CASSASRDSFYGYTF
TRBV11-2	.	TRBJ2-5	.	TGTGCCAGCAGCTCAGGTGGGAAAGAGACCCAGTACTTC	CASSSGGKETQYF
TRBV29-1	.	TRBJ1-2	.	TGCAGCGCCCCGAAGGGATTGGGGCCGACTAACTATGGCTACACCTTC	CSAPKGLGPTNYGYTF
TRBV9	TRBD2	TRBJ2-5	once	TGTGCCAGCACTAGCGGGGGGTACCAAGAGACCCAGTACTTC	CASTSGGYQETQYF
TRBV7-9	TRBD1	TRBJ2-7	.	TGTGCCAGCCAAAGGACAGGGGAGGCGGGAGAGCAGTACTTC	CASQRTGEAGEQYF